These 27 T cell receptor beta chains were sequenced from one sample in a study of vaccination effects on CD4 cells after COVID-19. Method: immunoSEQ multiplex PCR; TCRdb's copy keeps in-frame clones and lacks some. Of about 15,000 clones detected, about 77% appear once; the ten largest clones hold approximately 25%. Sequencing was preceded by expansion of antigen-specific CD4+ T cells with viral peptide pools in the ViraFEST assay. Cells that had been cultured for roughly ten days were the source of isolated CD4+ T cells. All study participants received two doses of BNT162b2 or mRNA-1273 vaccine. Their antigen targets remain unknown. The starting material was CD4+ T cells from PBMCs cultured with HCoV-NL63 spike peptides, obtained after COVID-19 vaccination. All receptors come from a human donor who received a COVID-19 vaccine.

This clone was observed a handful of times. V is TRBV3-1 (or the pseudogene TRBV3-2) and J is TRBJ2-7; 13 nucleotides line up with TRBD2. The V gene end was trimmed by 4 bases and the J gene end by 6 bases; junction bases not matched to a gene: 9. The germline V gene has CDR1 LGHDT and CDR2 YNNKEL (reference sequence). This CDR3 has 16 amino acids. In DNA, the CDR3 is TGTGCCAGCAGCCCACTAGCGGGGGGGATAGTTAGCGAGCAGTACTTC. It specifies CASSPLAGGIVSEQYF.

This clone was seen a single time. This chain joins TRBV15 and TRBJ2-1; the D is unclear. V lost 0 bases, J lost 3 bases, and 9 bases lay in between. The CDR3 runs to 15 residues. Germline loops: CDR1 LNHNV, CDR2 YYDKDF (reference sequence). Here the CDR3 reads CATSREGNHYNEQFF. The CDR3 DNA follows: TGTGCCACCAGCAGAGAGGGCAACCACTACAATGAGCAGTTCTTC.

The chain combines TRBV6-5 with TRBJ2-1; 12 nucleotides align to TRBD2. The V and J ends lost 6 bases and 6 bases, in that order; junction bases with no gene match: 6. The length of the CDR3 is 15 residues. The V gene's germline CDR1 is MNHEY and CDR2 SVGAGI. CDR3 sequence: CASSLTSGGFNEQFF. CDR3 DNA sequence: TGTGCCAGCAGCCTCACTAGCGGGGGGTTCAATGAGCAGTTCTTC.

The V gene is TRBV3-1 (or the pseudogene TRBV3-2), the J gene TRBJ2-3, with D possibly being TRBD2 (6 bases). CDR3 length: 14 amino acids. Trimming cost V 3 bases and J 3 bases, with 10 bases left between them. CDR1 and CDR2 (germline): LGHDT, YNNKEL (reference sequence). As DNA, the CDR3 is TGTGCCAGCAGCCACCTAGCGAGTACAGATACGCAGTATTTT. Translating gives CASSHLASTDTQYF.

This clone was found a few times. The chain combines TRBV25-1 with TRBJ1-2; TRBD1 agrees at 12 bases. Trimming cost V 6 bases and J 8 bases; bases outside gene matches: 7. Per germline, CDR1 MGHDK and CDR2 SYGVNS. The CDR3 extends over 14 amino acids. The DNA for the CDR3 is TGTGCCAGCAGCCCGGGACAGGGGGCTTGGGGCTACACCTTC. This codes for CASSPGQGAWGYTF.

CDR3 loop: CASSLRFYGYTF. CDR3 bases: TGTGCCAGCAGTTTAAGATTTTATGGCTACACCTTC. The chain joins TRBV28 to TRBJ1-2; D ambiguous. Trimming removed 2 bases at V and 5 bases at J, with 6 bases between. This CDR3 spans 12 amino acids. The germline CDR1 and CDR2 sequences are MDHEN and SYDVKM.

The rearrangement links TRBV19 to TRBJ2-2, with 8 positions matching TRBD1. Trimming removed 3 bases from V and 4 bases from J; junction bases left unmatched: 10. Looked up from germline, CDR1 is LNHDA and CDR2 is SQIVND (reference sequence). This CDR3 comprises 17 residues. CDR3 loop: CASSIRRRGRGTGELFF. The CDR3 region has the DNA TGTGCCAGTAGTATTAGGCGCAGGGGGCGCGGCACCGGGGAGCTGTTTTTT.

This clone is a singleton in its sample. CDR3 sequence: CASSLRGRGGEQYF. The CDR3 DNA is TGTGCCAGCAGCTTAAGGGGCAGGGGGGGCGAGCAGTACTTC. V is TRBV7-2 and J is TRBJ2-7; the D gene could be TRBD1 or TRBD2 (7 bases each). Germline V lookup: CDR1 SGHTA, CDR2 FQGNSA. CDR3 length equals 14 residues. Trimming cost V 2 bases and J 6 bases, with 14 bases left between them. The full variable domain, with the rest looked up from reference TRBV7-2 and TRBJ2-7, is GAGVSQSPSNKVTEKGKDVELRCDPISGHTALYWYRQSLGQGLEFLIYFQGNSAPDKSGLPSDRFSAERTGGSVSTLTIQRTQQEDSAVYLCASSLRGRGGEQYFGPGTRLTVT.

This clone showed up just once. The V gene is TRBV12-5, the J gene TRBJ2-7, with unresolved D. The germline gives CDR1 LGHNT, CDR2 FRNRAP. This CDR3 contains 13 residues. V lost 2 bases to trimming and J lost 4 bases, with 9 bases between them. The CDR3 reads CASGLPPLYEQYF. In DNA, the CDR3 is TGTGCTAGTGGTTTGCCCCCCCTGTACGAGCAGTACTTC.

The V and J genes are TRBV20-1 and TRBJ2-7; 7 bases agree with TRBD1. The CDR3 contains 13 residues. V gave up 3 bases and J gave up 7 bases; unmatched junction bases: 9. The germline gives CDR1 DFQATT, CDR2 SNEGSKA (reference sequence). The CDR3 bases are TGCAGTGCTAGTACCGGGACAGCCGGGGAGCAGTACTTC. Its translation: CSASTGTAGEQYF.

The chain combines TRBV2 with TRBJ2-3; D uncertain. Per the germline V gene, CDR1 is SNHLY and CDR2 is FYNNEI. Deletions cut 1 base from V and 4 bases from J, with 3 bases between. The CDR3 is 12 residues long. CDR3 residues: CASSEGADTQYF. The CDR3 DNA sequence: TGTGCCAGCAGTGAAGGGGCAGATACGCAGTATTTT.

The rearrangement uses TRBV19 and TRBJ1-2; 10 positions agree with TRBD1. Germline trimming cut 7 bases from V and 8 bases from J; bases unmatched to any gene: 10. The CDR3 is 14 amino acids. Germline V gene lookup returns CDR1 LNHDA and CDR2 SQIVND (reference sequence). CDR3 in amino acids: CASTKTGGRLGYTF. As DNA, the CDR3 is TGTGCCAGTACCAAGACAGGGGGCCGGTTAGGCTACACCTTC.

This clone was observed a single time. The CDR3 DNA sequence: TGCAGCGGCGAAAACCCCGGGTCGAATGGCTACACCTTC. Amino acids: CSGENPGSNGYTF. The chain carries TRBV29-1 and TRBJ1-2; D ambiguous. The CDR3 extends over 13 amino acids. The V end was cut by 7 bases, the J end by 6 bases, with 18 bases between. Germline loops: CDR1 SQVTM, CDR2 ANQGSEA.

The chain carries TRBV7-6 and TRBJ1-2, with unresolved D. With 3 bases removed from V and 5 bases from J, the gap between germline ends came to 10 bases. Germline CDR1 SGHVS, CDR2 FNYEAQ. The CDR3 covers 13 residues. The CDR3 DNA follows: TGTGCCAGCAGCTTGGATGGTGGATATGGCTACACCTTC. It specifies CASSLDGGYGYTF.

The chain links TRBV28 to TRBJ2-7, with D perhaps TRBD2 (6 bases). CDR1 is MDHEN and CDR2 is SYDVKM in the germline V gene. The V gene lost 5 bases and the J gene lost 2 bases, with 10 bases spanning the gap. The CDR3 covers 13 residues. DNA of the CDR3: TGTGCCAGCAGTCGGCCGGGGGCCTACGAGCAGTACTTC. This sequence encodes CASSRPGAYEQYF.

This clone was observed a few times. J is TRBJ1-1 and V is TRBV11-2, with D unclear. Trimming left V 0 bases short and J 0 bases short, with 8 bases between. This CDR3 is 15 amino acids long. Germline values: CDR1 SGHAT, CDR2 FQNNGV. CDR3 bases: TGTGCCAGCAGCTTAGATCCGTCCATGAACACTGAAGCTTTCTTT. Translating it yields CASSLDPSMNTEAFF.

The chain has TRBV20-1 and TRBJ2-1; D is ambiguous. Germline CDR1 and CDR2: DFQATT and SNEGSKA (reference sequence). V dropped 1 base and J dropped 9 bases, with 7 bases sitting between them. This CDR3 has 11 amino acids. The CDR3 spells CSARVRIEQFF. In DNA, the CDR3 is TGCAGTGCTAGAGTCCGGATTGAGCAGTTCTTC.

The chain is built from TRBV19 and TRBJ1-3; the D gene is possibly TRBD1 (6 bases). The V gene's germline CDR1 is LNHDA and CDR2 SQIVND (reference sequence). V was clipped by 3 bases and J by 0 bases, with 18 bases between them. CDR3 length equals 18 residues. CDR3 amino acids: CASSISDSRTISGNTIYF. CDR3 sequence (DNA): TGTGCCAGTAGTATCTCGGACAGCCGGACTATCTCTGGAAACACCATATATTTT.

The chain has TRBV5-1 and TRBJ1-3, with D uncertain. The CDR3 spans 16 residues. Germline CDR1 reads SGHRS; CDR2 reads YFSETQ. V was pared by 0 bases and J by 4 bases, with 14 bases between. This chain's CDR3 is CASSLAVGVIGNTIYF. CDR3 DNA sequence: TGCGCCAGCAGCTTGGCCGTGGGAGTTATAGGAAACACCATATATTTT.

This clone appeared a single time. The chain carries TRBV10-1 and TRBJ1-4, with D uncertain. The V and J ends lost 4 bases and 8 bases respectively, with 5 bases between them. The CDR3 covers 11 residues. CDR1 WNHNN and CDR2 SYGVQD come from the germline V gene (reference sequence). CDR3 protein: CASSAREKLFF. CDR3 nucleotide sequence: TGCGCCAGCAGTGCCAGGGAAAAACTGTTTTTT.

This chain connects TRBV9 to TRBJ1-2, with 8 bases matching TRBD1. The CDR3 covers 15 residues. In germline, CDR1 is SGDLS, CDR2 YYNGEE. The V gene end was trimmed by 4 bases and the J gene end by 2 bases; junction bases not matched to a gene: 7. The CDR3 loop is CASSTPGQANYGYTF. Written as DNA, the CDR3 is TGTGCCAGCAGCACTCCGGGACAGGCGAACTATGGCTACACCTTC.

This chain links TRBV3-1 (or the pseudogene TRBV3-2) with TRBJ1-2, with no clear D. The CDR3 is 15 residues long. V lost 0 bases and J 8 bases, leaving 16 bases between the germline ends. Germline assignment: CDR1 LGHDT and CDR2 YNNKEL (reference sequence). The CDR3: CASSQDREDWAGYTF. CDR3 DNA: TGTGCCAGCAGCCAAGACCGGGAGGACTGGGCGGGCTACACCTTC.

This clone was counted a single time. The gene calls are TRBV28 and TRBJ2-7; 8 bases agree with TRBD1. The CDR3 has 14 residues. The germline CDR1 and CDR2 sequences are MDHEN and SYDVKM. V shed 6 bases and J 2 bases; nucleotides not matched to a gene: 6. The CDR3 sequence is CASSLDRGAYEQYF. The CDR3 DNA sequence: TGTGCCAGCAGCCTTGACAGGGGCGCCTACGAGCAGTACTTC.

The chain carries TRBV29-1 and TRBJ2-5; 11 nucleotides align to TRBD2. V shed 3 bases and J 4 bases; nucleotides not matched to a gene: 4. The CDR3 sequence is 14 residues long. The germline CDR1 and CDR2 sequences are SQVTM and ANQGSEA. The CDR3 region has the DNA TGCAGCGTTGAGGCGCTAGCGGGAGGAGAGACCCAGTACTTC. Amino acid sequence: CSVEALAGGETQYF.

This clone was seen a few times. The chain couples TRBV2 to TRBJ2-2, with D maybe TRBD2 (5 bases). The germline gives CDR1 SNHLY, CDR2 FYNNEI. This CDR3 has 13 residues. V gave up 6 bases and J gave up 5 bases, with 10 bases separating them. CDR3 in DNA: TGTGCCAGCAGAGTAAGCGGTACCGGGGAGCTGTTTTTT. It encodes CASRVSGTGELFF.

CDR3 protein: CATRDYLSETQYF. The CDR3 nucleotides are TGTGCCACCAGGGACTATCTCTCCGAGACCCAGTACTTC. The chain carries TRBV3-1 (or the pseudogene TRBV3-2) and TRBJ2-5, with 7 bases fitting TRBD2. Germline V gene data show CDR1 as LGHDT and CDR2 as YNNKEL (reference sequence). The CDR3 totals 13 residues. V gave up 10 bases and J gave up 5 bases; unmatched junction bases: 10.

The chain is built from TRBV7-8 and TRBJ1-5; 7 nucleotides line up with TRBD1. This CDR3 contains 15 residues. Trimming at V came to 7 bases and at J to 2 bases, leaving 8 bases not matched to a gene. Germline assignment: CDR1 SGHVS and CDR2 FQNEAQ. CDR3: CASTKDRSGNQPQHF. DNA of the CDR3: TGTGCCAGCACCAAGGACAGGAGTGGCAATCAGCCCCAGCATTTT.